The clone carrying this T cell receptor beta chain has ten or more counts. No antigen is known for it. V was pared by 1 base and J by 2 bases, with 11 bases between. The CDR3 has 15 residues. Germline V gene sequence: CDR1 LNHDA, CDR2 SQIVND (reference sequence). For the diagnoses, clinical symptoms, serum thyroxine and TRAb, thyroid ultrasound and orbital computed tomography were used. TCR beta CDR3 regions were amplified from RNA transcripts. The TCR CDR3 was amplified in a first-round RT-PCR using the HTBI primer set. From the multiplex PCR reads, TCRdb called clonotypes with MiXCR, one entry per CDR3 protein. The data show 450,000 to 700,000 distinct CDR3 sequences, more than 45% seen once. These data belong to a study of T cells in Graves' hyperthyroidism and ophthalmopathy. Study-wide points: A model of 13 V-J features distinguished ophthalmopathy from stable hyperthyroidism. Ophthalmopathy got predicted by the model a median approximately 6.4 months before its onset.

V is TRBV19 and J is TRBJ1-2; the D is unclear. Sequencing was done on a sample of peripheral blood or thyroid tissue (not recorded which). This clonotype was obtained from a young woman with Graves' hyperthyroidism. The CDR3 here is CASSIASGENYGYTF. For the CDR3, the DNA is TGTGCCAGTAGTATAGCGAGCGGGGAGAACTATGGCTACACCTTC.